This T cell receptor beta chain was captured in a study of molecular identifiers for immune sequencing clone quantification. For the study at large: Across replicate runs, RNA obtained from around 20,000 or 100,000 naive CD8 cells was divided into five, with four undergoing sequencing.

V dropped 1 base and J dropped 3 bases, with 19 bases sitting between them. Germline V gives CDR1 KGHDR, CDR2 SFDVKD. The CDR3 runs 18 residues. In its sample, this clonotype was seen a few times. TCRdb used MiXCR to reprocess the PCR reads, holding one entry per CDR3 protein. The sample contains approximately 550,000 distinct CDR3 sequences, about a fifth of which appear only once. Sequences were obtained from naive CD8+ T cells from blood, with Jurkat cell RNA spiked in. Subset described: FACS-sorted CD8+CD4-CCR7+CD45RA+ naive T cells. The TCR was taken from a human donor in good health. Some libraries in this study had Jurkat cell RNA spiked in. V gene TRBV24-1 combines with J gene TRBJ2-3; possible D gene TRBD1, 5 bases. The CDR3 region has the DNA TGTGCCACCAGTGATTTACCTACCCTGGGGCTGGGGACAGATACGCAGTATTTT. This sequence encodes CATSDLPTLGLGTDTQYF.